The present TCR beta chain was sequenced within a study of post-analysis software for immune sequencing data. Study-level information: Patients with relapsing-remitting, secondary progressive and progressive-relapsing multiple sclerosis courses were all represented.

The authors incorporated unique molecular identifiers into the TCR beta cDNA libraries. Each CDR3 protein is one row after TCRdb ran MiXCR on the PCR reads. The sample lists under 900,000 distinct CDR3 sequences, about 50% occurring once. The CDR3 extends over 18 amino acids. J lost 3 bases, V lost 5 bases, and 15 bases had no gene match. The germline V gene has CDR1 SGHAT and CDR2 FQNNGV. This clonotype was detected a few times. No antigen is known for it. Study conclusions and caveats: Those with multiple sclerosis, the patient group, showed significantly lower normalized Chao1 diversity than controls. The five TRBV segments detected at higher frequency in patients than in controls included TRBV5-6, TRBV5-1 and TRBV20-1.

The sequencing input was blood. This receptor was identified in a girl under 18 with multiple sclerosis. The J gene is TRBJ2-4, the V gene TRBV11-2, with TRBD1 identical over 8 bases. Here the CDR3 DNA reads TGTGCCAGCAGCCCCTTAGTCCCGGACAGGGCCGGCAAAAACATTCAGTACTTC. It specifies CASSPLVPDRAGKNIQYF. The full variable domain, its missing parts supplied by reference TRBV11-2 and TRBJ2-4, is EAGVAQSPRYKIIEKRQSVAFWCNPISGHATLYWYQQILGQGPKLLIQFQNNGVVDDSQLPKDRFSAERLKGVDSTLKIQPAKLEDSAVYLCASSPLVPDRAGKNIQYFGAGTRLSVL.